This T cell receptor (beta chain) derives from a study of T cells in Graves' hyperthyroidism and ophthalmopathy. Whole-study results and caveats: Among thyroid clonotypes expanded above 0.001, most also appeared in blood.

Each patient was aged 18 to 65 and had newly diagnosed hyperthyroidism of under 2 months' duration. In its sample, this clonotype was seen many times. Its target is not known. Germline V gene sequence: CDR1 MNHEY, CDR2 SMNVEV (reference sequence). The CDR3 consists of 16 residues. J gave up 0 bases and V 6 bases, and 3 bases lay outside the gene matches. Amplified TCR beta CDR3 regions derived from RNA transcripts. The primer set for the first-round RT-PCR of the TCR CDR3 was HTBI. TCRdb ran MiXCR on the multiplex PCR reads and lists one entry per CDR3 protein. The sample contains roughly 160,000 distinct CDR3 sequences, about 9% of which appear only once.

This chain joins TRBV27 and TRBJ2-3; 13 bases fit TRBD2. The receptor comes from a woman between 18 and 29 years old with Graves' hyperthyroidism that later progressed to Graves' ophthalmopathy. What was sequenced was blood. In DNA, the CDR3 is TGTGCCAGCAGAACTAGCGGGGGGGAGAGCACAGATACGCAGTATTTT. It codes for CASRTSGGESTDTQYF.